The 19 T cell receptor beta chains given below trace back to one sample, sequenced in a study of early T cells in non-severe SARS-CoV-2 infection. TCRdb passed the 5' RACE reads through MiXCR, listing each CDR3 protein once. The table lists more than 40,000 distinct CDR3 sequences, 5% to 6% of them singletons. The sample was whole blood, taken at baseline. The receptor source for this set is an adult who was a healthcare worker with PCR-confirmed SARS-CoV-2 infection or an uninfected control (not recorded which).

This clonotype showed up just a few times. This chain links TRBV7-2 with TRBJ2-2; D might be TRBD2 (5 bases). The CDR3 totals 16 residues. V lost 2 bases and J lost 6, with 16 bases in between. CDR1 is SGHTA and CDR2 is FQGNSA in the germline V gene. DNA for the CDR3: TGTGCCAGCAGCTTAACGGGGAGATGGCTAGCCGGGGAGCTGTTTTTT. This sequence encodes CASSLTGRWLAGELFF.

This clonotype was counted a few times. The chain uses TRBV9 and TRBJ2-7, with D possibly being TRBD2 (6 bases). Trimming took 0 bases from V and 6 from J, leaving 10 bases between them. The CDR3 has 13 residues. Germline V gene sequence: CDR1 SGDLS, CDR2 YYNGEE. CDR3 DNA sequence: TGTGCCAGCAGCGTAGGGTCTAGCGCCGAGCAGTACTTC. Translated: CASSVGSSAEQYF.

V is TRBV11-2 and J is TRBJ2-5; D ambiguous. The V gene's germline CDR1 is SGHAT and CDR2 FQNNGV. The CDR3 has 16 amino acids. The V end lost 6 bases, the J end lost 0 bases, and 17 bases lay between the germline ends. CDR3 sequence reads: CASRTEAASYQETQYF. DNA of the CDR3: TGTGCCAGCAGGACGGAAGCAGCGTCGTACCAAGAGACCCAGTACTTC.

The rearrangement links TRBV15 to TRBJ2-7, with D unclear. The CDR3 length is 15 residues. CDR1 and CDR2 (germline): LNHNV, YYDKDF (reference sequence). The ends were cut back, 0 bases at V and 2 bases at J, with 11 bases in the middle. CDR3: CATSRDLSSTYEQYF. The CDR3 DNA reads TGTGCCACCAGCAGAGATCTATCTAGTACCTACGAGCAGTACTTC. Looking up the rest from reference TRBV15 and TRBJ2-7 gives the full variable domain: DAMVIQNPRYQVTQFGKPVTLSCSQTLNHNVMYWYQQKSSQAPKLLFHYYDKDFNNEADTPDNFQSRRPNTSFCFLDIRSPGLGDTAMYLCATSRDLSSTYEQYFGPGTRLTVT.

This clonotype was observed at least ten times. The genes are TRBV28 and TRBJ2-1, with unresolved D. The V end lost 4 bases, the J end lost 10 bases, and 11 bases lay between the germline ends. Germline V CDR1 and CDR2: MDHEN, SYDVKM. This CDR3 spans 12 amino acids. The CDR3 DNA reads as TGTGCCAGCAGTTCCCGCTTTAGGGAGCAGTTCTTC. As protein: CASSSRFREQFF. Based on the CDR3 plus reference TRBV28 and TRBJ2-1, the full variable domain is DVKVTQSSRYLVKRTGEKVFLECVQDMDHENMFWYRQDPGLGLRLIYFSYDVKMKEKGDIPEGYSVSREKKERFSLILESASTNQTSMYLCASSSRFREQFFGPGTRLTVL.

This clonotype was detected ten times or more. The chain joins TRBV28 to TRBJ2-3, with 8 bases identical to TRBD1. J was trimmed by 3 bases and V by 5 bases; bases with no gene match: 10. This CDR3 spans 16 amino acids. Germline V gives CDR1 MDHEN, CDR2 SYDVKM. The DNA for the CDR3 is TGTGCCAGCAGTACCGCGGACAGGGTGGTAACAGATACGCAGTATTTT. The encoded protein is CASSTADRVVTDTQYF.

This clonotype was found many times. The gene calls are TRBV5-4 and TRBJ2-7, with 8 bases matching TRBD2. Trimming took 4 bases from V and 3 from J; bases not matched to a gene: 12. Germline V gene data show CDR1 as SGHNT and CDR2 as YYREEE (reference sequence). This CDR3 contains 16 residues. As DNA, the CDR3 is TGTGCCAGCAGCGACTTGACTAGCGACGACCGCTACGAGCAGTACTTC. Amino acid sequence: CASSDLTSDDRYEQYF.

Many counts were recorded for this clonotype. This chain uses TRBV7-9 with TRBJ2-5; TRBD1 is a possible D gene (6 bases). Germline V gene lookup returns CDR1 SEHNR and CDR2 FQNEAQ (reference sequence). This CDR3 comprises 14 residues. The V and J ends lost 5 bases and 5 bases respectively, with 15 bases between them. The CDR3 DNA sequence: TGTGCCAGCAGCCCTTTCAGGGGTCCGGAGACCCAGTACTTC. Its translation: CASSPFRGPETQYF.

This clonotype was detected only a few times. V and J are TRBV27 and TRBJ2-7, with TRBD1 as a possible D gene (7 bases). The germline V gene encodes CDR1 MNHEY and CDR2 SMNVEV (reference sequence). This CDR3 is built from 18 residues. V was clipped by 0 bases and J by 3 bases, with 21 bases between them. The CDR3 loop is CASSLSTPAGQLHYEQYF. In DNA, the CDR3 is TGTGCCAGCAGTTTATCGACTCCCGCGGGACAGCTGCACTACGAGCAGTACTTC.

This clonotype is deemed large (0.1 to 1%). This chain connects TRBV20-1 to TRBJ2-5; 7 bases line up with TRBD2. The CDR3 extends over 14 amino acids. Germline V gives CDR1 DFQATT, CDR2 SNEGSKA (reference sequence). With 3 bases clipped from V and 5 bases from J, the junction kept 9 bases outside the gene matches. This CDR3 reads CSARAGEPTETQYF. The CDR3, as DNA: TGCAGTGCTAGGGCGGGGGAGCCGACGGAGACCCAGTACTTC.

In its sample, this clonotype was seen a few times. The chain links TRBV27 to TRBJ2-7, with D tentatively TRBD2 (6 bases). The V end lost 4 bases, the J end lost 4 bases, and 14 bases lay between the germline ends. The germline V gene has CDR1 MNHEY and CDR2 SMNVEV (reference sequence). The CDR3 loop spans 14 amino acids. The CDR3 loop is CASSSGLLGYEQYF. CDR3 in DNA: TGTGCCAGCAGTTCTGGACTATTGGGGTACGAGCAGTACTTC.

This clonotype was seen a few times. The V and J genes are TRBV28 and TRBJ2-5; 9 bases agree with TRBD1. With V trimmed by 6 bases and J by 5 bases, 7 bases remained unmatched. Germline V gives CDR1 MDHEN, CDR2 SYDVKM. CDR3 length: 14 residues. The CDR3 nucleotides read TGTGCCAGCAGCTCACAGGGGGCTGGGGAGACCCAGTACTTC. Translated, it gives CASSSQGAGETQYF.

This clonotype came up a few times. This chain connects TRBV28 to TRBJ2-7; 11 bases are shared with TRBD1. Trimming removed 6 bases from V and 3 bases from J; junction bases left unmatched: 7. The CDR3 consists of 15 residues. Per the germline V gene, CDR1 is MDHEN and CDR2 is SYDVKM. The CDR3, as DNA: TGTGCCAGCAGCAAAACCGGGACAGGGGGCTACGAGCAGTACTTC. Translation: CASSKTGTGGYEQYF.

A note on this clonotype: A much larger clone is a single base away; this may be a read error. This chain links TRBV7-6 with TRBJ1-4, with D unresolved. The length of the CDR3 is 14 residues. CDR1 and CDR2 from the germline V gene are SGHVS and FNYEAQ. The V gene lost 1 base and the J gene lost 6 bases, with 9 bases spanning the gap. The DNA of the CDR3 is TGTGCCAGCAGCTTAGTAGAGGCAGATGAAAAACTGTTTTTT. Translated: CASSLVEADEKLFF.

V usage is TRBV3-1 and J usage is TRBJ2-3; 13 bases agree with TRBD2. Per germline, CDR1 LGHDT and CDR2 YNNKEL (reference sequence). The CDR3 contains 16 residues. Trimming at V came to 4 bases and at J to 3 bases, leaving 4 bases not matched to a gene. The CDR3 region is CASSPLAGGSTDTQYF. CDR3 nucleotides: TGTGCCAGCAGCCCACTAGCGGGAGGGTCAACAGATACGCAGTATTTT.

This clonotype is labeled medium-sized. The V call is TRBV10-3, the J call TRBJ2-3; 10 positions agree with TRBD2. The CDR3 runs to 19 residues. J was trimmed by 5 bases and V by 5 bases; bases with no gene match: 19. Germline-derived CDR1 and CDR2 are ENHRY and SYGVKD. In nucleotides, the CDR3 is TGTGCCATCAGTTCCCCGCCCGCACCGCAGCGGGAGGGTCAAGATACGCAGTATTTT. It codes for CAISSPPAPQREGQDTQYF.

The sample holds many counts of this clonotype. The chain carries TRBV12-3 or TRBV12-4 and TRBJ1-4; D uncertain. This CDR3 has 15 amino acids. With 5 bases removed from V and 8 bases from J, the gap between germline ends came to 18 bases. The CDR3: CASSPKRLKAEKLFF. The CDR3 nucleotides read TGTGCCAGCAGTCCCAAGCGACTTAAGGCCGAAAAACTGTTTTTT.

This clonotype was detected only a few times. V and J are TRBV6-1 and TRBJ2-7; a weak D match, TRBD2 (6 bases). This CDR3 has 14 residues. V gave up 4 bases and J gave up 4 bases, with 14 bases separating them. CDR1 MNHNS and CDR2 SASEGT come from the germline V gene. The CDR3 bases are TGTGCCAGCAGTGGACGGGGGACCATTTACGAGCAGTACTTC. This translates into CASSGRGTIYEQYF.

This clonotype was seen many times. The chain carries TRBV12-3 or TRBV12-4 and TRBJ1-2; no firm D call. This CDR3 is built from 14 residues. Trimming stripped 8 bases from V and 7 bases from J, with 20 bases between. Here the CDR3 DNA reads TGTGCCAGCGGCGGAACCCCCCTTTTACGTGGCTACACCTTC. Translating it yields CASGGTPLLRGYTF.